This paragraph reports one T cell receptor beta chain. Its antigen is still unknown. Trimming shortened V by 4 bases and J by 4 bases, and 5 bases separated the two germline ends. CDR1 and CDR2 from the germline V gene are MNHEY and SVGEGT. This CDR3 contains 12 residues. The data were taken from a study of T cell responses to AZD1222 COVID-19 vaccine. General study points: Mapped onto spike, vaccine-associated CD4 TCRs spanned it and were dominant at 160-218 and 743-854. Reportedly, nearly half the spike-specific TCRs target unmutated variant regions. Samples come after the peak T cell response, not at day 14. Two AZD1222 doses significantly raised spike-specific TCR breadth and depth over controls.

This table comes from immunoSEQ multiplex PCR, and its TCRdb copy is limited to in-frame clones, with some not included. The repertoire holds some 130,000 clones, with over 75% as singletons. The clonotype was recovered from an adult in good health. The sample here was peripheral blood, taken on day 0 of AZD1222 vaccination. The V and J genes are TRBV6-2 or TRBV6-3 and TRBJ2-1; D gene ambiguous. The CDR3 nucleotides are TGTGCCAGCAGTTTAGAATACAATGAGCAGTTCTTC. Translating gives CASSLEYNEQFF.